This T cell receptor (beta chain) was sequenced for a study of blood T cell repertoires in COVID-19. Across the study: The United States, Italy and Spain were the sources of the acute and convalescent COVID-19 samples. In each case, the material was cDNA or gDNA derived from T cells, B-cell-depleted T cells, or PBMCs.

The CDR3 extends over 16 amino acids. Germline CDR1 reads GTSNPN; CDR2 reads SVGIG (reference sequence). V was shortened by 2 bases and J by 0 bases, with 14 bases between the two germline ends. As originally analysed: Amplification with reference gene primers provided the estimates of nucleated cell counts. The method was immunoSEQ multiplex PCR; TCRdb's version includes in-frame clones alone and lacks a portion of them. The V and J calls and the clone size are those of that table, but D and trimming were determined from the DNA. The table includes hundreds of thousands of clones, around nine tenths detected once. This clone was observed a handful of times.

V is TRBV30 and J is TRBJ1-3, with D unresolved. Sequenced input: peripheral blood. The receptor comes from a woman aged 40 to 50 who had recovered from COVID-19. The chain's CDR3 is CAWSSAGGISGNTIYF. CDR3 sequence (DNA): TGTGCCTGGAGTTCGGCGGGCGGGATCTCTGGAAACACCATATATTTT.